Listed below are T cell receptor beta chains from one sample, sequenced in a study of graft-versus-host responses after intestinal transplantation. Data came from immunoSEQ multiplex PCR; TCRdb stores just in-frame clones and leaves some out. In the table there are about 130,000 clones, around nine tenths of which are singletons. For these receptors, no antigen is known. The sequences come from unstimulated CD4+ T cells sorted from spleen or lymph node cells, collected before intestinal transplant. These receptors were taken from a human donor who received an intestinal transplant. CDR3s include the opening cysteine and the closing phenylalanine or tryptophan. A D gene is named only where the DNA matches it firmly. Rows give clone size only sometimes, using once, few, many, or a class for an expanded clone.

j_call: TRBJ1-3
d_call: -
v_call: TRBV5-4
clone_size: -
cdr3_nt: TGTGCCAGCAGCGGAGACAGCGGGGCTGGAAACACCATATATTTT
cdr3_aa: CASSGDSGAGNTIYF

j_call: TRBJ2-5
d_call: -
v_call: TRBV5-4
clone_size: -
cdr3_nt: TGTGCCAGCAGCTTCCGGGGGCCGGGGGAGACCCAGTACTTC
cdr3_aa: CASSFRGPGETQYF

j_call: TRBJ2-5
d_call: -
v_call: TRBV2
clone_size: -
cdr3_nt: TGTGCCAGCAGTGAAGTTCTACTAGCAGAGACCCAGTACTTC
cdr3_aa: CASSEVLLAETQYF

j_call: TRBJ1-1
d_call: -
v_call: TRBV6-5
clone_size: -
cdr3_nt: TGTGCCAGCAGTTACTCCCCCAGGGCTGGGGCTTTCTTT
cdr3_aa: CASSYSPRAGAFF

j_call: TRBJ1-2
d_call: -
v_call: TRBV15
clone_size: once
cdr3_nt: TGTGCCACCAGCCCCCGGGGGGCGGCCTATGGCTACACCTTC
cdr3_aa: CATSPRGAAYGYTF

j_call: TRBJ1-1
d_call: -
v_call: TRBV5-1
clone_size: -
cdr3_nt: TGCGCCAGCAGTTCAGGGAACACTGAAGCTTTCTTT
cdr3_aa: CASSSGNTEAFF

j_call: TRBJ1-1
d_call: -
v_call: TRBV29-1
clone_size: -
cdr3_nt: TGCAGCGACCCGACAGCTACGGACACTGAAGCTTTCTTT
cdr3_aa: CSDPTATDTEAFF

j_call: TRBJ2-1
d_call: TRBD2
v_call: TRBV5-1
clone_size: -
cdr3_nt: TGCGCCAGCAGCCCTTTGGGGGGGGACAATGAGCAGTTCTTC
cdr3_aa: CASSPLGGDNEQFF

j_call: TRBJ2-2
d_call: TRBD2
v_call: TRBV12-5
clone_size: -
cdr3_nt: TGTGCTAGTGGTCAAACTAGCGGGGCGAACACCGGGGAGCTGTTTTTT
cdr3_aa: CASGQTSGANTGELFF

j_call: TRBJ2-3
d_call: TRBD1
v_call: TRBV9
clone_size: once
cdr3_nt: TGTGCCAGCAGCGTAGCTGGGGCAGGGGGCGTAAATACGCAGTATTTT
cdr3_aa: CASSVAGAGGVNTQYF

j_call: TRBJ1-1
d_call: TRBD1
v_call: TRBV6-6
clone_size: -
cdr3_nt: TGTGCCAGCAGTTCAGGGGGCACTGAAGCTTTCTTT
cdr3_aa: CASSSGGTEAFF

j_call: TRBJ2-7
d_call: -
v_call: TRBV5-4
clone_size: few
cdr3_nt: TGTGCCAGCAGCTTGTTCGGGGGACCTACCTACGAGCAGTACTTC
cdr3_aa: CASSLFGGPTYEQYF

j_call: TRBJ2-1
d_call: TRBD1
v_call: TRBV11-2
clone_size: -
cdr3_nt: TGTGCCAGCAGCTTAGTATGGGATGGGACAGGCAATGAGCAGTTCTTC
cdr3_aa: CASSLVWDGTGNEQFF

j_call: TRBJ1-2
d_call: -
v_call: TRBV19
clone_size: -
cdr3_nt: TGTGCCAGTAGTATGTCCCAGAATCGGGGCTACACCTTC
cdr3_aa: CASSMSQNRGYTF

j_call: TRBJ2-1
d_call: TRBD1
v_call: TRBV5-1
clone_size: -
cdr3_nt: TGCGCCAGCAGCTTGGATAGGGCCACAGGGGGCAATGAGCAGTTCTTC
cdr3_aa: CASSLDRATGGNEQFF

j_call: TRBJ1-5
d_call: -
v_call: TRBV6-5
clone_size: -
cdr3_nt: TGTGCCAGCAGTTTGGCCCATAATCAGCCCCAGCATTTT
cdr3_aa: CASSLAHNQPQHF

j_call: TRBJ1-2
d_call: -
v_call: TRBV10-3
clone_size: -
cdr3_nt: TGTGCCGCCTTCGGGGCGGGGACGGAGGGAAATGGCTACACCTTC
cdr3_aa: CAAFGAGTEGNGYTF

j_call: TRBJ1-1
d_call: -
v_call: TRBV5-6
clone_size: -
cdr3_nt: TGTGCCAGCAGCTTCGCGGGGGGCACTGAAGCTTTCTTT
cdr3_aa: CASSFAGGTEAFF

j_call: TRBJ2-7
d_call: -
v_call: TRBV30
clone_size: -
cdr3_nt: TGTGCCTGGAGTGTACCAGGGGAAACTAGGGAGCAGTACTTC
cdr3_aa: CAWSVPGETREQYF

j_call: TRBJ1-2
d_call: -
v_call: TRBV6-5
clone_size: -
cdr3_nt: TGTGCCAGCATCCAGCCGGGTTTTGGCGGCTACACCTTC
cdr3_aa: CASIQPGFGGYTF

j_call: TRBJ2-1
d_call: -
v_call: TRBV27
clone_size: -
cdr3_nt: TGTGCCAGCAGTTTATGGGGGGAATACAATGAGCAGTTCTTC
cdr3_aa: CASSLWGEYNEQFF

j_call: TRBJ2-3
d_call: -
v_call: TRBV5-8
clone_size: -
cdr3_nt: TGTGCCAGCAGCTTGGCTTCTGGGTTACCAGATACGCAGTATTTT
cdr3_aa: CASSLASGLPDTQYF

j_call: TRBJ2-5
d_call: -
v_call: TRBV30
clone_size: -
cdr3_nt: TGTGCCTGGAGTGGGGCTTCCCTCACCGAGACCCAGTACTTC
cdr3_aa: CAWSGASLTETQYF

j_call: TRBJ1-4
d_call: TRBD1
v_call: TRBV7-9
clone_size: -
cdr3_nt: TGTGCCAGCAGCTCCGGGACAGGGTCTCTCCAACCTGAAAAACTGTTTTTT
cdr3_aa: CASSSGTGSLQPEKLFF

j_call: TRBJ2-7
d_call: -
v_call: TRBV6-1
clone_size: -
cdr3_nt: TGTGCCAGCAGTGCCCTTATTAACGAGCAGTACTTC
cdr3_aa: CASSALINEQYF

j_call: TRBJ2-7
d_call: TRBD2
v_call: TRBV11-2
clone_size: -
cdr3_nt: TGTGCCAGCAGCCCCCGGAGCGGGAAACCCTACGAGCAGTACTTC
cdr3_aa: CASSPRSGKPYEQYF

j_call: TRBJ2-1
d_call: TRBD2
v_call: TRBV5-6
clone_size: -
cdr3_nt: TGTGCCAGCAGCTACAGGGAAGCGGGGGCGGGGAATGAGCAGTTCTTC
cdr3_aa: CASSYREAGAGNEQFF

j_call: TRBJ2-7
d_call: TRBD1
v_call: TRBV18
clone_size: -
cdr3_nt: TGTGCCAGCTCACTGGACCCGGGACAGGGACAAGAGCAGTACTTC
cdr3_aa: CASSLDPGQGQEQYF

j_call: TRBJ1-4
d_call: -
v_call: TRBV2
clone_size: -
cdr3_nt: TGTGCCAGCAGCTCAGAGGAGGGAATGAGTGAAAAACTGTTTTTT
cdr3_aa: CASSSEEGMSEKLFF

j_call: TRBJ2-1
d_call: -
v_call: TRBV11-3
clone_size: -
cdr3_nt: TGTGCCAGCAGTCGGGGGGCCCTCGATGAGCAGTTCTTC
cdr3_aa: CASSRGALDEQFF

j_call: TRBJ2-1
d_call: -
v_call: TRBV5-4
clone_size: -
cdr3_nt: TGTGCCAGTCGGGGGATCCGTAATGAGCAGTTCTTC
cdr3_aa: CASRGIRNEQFF

j_call: TRBJ2-7
d_call: TRBD1
v_call: TRBV14
clone_size: -
cdr3_nt: TGTGCCAGCAGCCATAGGACAGGGCCGTACGAGCAGTACTTC
cdr3_aa: CASSHRTGPYEQYF

j_call: TRBJ2-1
d_call: TRBD2
v_call: TRBV7-9
clone_size: -
cdr3_nt: TGTGCCAGCAGCTCTACTAGCGGGGGGAATGAGCAGTTCTTC
cdr3_aa: CASSSTSGGNEQFF

j_call: TRBJ1-5
d_call: -
v_call: TRBV19
clone_size: few
cdr3_nt: TGTGCCAGTAAAGAACTCCGAAACAATCAGCCCCAGCATTTT
cdr3_aa: CASKELRNNQPQHF

j_call: TRBJ1-2
d_call: TRBD1
v_call: TRBV6-1
clone_size: -
cdr3_nt: TGTGCCACAGGACAGGAGCTTAACTATGGCTACACCTTC
cdr3_aa: CATGQELNYGYTF

j_call: TRBJ2-3
d_call: -
v_call: TRBV5-1
clone_size: -
cdr3_nt: TGCGCCAGCGCCCTAGGAGGACGACTAAACACAGATACGCAGTATTTT
cdr3_aa: CASALGGRLNTDTQYF

j_call: TRBJ2-1
d_call: -
v_call: TRBV6-5
clone_size: -
cdr3_nt: TGTGCCAGCAGCCCCCCTGCAGGGTCCCCGTTCTTC
cdr3_aa: CASSPPAGSPFF

j_call: TRBJ2-7
d_call: -
v_call: TRBV18
clone_size: -
cdr3_nt: TGTGCCAGCTCAGGGGTAGCTGGCTCCTACGAGCAGTACTTC
cdr3_aa: CASSGVAGSYEQYF

j_call: TRBJ2-2
d_call: -
v_call: TRBV9
clone_size: -
cdr3_nt: TGTGCCAGCAGCGTAGGGCGGGGGCCGAACACCGGGGAGCTGTTTTTT
cdr3_aa: CASSVGRGPNTGELFF

j_call: TRBJ1-1
d_call: -
v_call: TRBV5-8
clone_size: -
cdr3_nt: TGTGCCAGCAGCCTCCGGATGAACACTGAAGCTTTCTTT
cdr3_aa: CASSLRMNTEAFF

j_call: TRBJ1-4
d_call: -
v_call: TRBV5-1
clone_size: -
cdr3_nt: TGCGCCAGCAGACGGGACGGATTTAATGAAAAACTGTTTTTT
cdr3_aa: CASRRDGFNEKLFF

j_call: TRBJ2-2
d_call: TRBD1
v_call: TRBV19
clone_size: -
cdr3_nt: TGTGCCAGTAGTATCCGGGACAGGGGACCCGGGGAGCTGTTTTTT
cdr3_aa: CASSIRDRGPGELFF

j_call: TRBJ1-2
d_call: -
v_call: TRBV28
clone_size: -
cdr3_nt: TGTGCCAGCAGTTTGGCAGGAGAAAGTTATGGCTACACCTTC
cdr3_aa: CASSLAGESYGYTF

j_call: TRBJ2-1
d_call: -
v_call: TRBV5-6
clone_size: -
cdr3_nt: TGTGCCAGCAGCTTATATGGTACCCTTGCTGGGACGTCCGAGCAGTTCTTC
cdr3_aa: CASSLYGTLAGTSEQFF

j_call: TRBJ1-3
d_call: -
v_call: TRBV6-1
clone_size: -
cdr3_nt: TGTGCCAGCACAGAAGGGGGTGGAAACACCATATATTTT
cdr3_aa: CASTEGGGNTIYF

j_call: TRBJ2-5
d_call: -
v_call: TRBV9
clone_size: -
cdr3_nt: TGTGCCAGCAGCGTCTCAGGTTCCGTTGGGTACCAAGAGACCCAGTACTTC
cdr3_aa: CASSVSGSVGYQETQYF

j_call: TRBJ1-1
d_call: -
v_call: TRBV7-9
clone_size: -
cdr3_nt: TGTGCCAGCAGCCCGAGGGACACGAACACTGAAGCTTTCTTT
cdr3_aa: CASSPRDTNTEAFF

j_call: TRBJ1-4
d_call: -
v_call: TRBV15
clone_size: -
cdr3_nt: TGTGCCACCAGCAGAGAGGCAGGGTTGAATGAAAAACTGTTTTTT
cdr3_aa: CATSREAGLNEKLFF

j_call: TRBJ1-5
d_call: TRBD1
v_call: TRBV5-1
clone_size: -
cdr3_nt: TGCGCCAGCAGCGAAACAGGGGATCAGCCCCAGCATTTT
cdr3_aa: CASSETGDQPQHF

j_call: TRBJ1-2
d_call: TRBD1
v_call: TRBV18
clone_size: -
cdr3_nt: TGTGCCAGCTCACCACCGGCCGGGACAGGGTTCGGCTACACCTTC
cdr3_aa: CASSPPAGTGFGYTF

j_call: TRBJ2-2
d_call: TRBD2
v_call: TRBV7-3
clone_size: -
cdr3_nt: TGTGCCAGCAGCTTCGGGGGGGAATCCGGGGAGCTGTTTTTT
cdr3_aa: CASSFGGESGELFF

j_call: TRBJ1-2
d_call: TRBD1
v_call: TRBV5-1
clone_size: -
cdr3_nt: TGCGCCAGCAGCACCGGGACAGGGAATGGCTACACCTTC
cdr3_aa: CASSTGTGNGYTF

j_call: TRBJ1-1
d_call: -
v_call: TRBV7-8
clone_size: -
cdr3_nt: TGTGCCAGCAGCGCGACGTTGGACACTGAAGCTTTCTTT
cdr3_aa: CASSATLDTEAFF

j_call: TRBJ2-3
d_call: -
v_call: TRBV12-1
clone_size: -
cdr3_nt: TGTGCCAGCAGCGTGGACTCCCCCCCGGCGGCAGATACGCAGTATTTT
cdr3_aa: CASSVDSPPAADTQYF

j_call: TRBJ1-6
d_call: -
v_call: TRBV2
clone_size: once
cdr3_nt: TGTGCCAGCACGCCCTCCTCGGTTCGACCCCTCCACTTT
cdr3_aa: CASTPSSVRPLHF

j_call: TRBJ1-1
d_call: -
v_call: TRBV7-9
clone_size: -
cdr3_nt: TGTGCCAGCAGCTTAGTGGGATACAGGGACACTGAAGCTTTCTTT
cdr3_aa: CASSLVGYRDTEAFF